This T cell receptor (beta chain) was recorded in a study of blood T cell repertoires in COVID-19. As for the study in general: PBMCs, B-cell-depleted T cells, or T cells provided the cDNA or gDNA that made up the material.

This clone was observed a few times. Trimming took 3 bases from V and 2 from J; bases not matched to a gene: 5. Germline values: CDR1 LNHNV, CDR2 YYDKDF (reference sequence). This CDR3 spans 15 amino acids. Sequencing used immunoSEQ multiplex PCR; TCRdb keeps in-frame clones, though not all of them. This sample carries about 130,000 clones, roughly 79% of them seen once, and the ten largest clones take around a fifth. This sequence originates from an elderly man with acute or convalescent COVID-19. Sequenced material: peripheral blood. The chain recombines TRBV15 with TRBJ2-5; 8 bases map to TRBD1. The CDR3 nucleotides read TGTGCCACCAGCAGGTCCGGGACAGGTCAAGAGACCCAGTACTTC. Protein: CATSRSGTGQETQYF.